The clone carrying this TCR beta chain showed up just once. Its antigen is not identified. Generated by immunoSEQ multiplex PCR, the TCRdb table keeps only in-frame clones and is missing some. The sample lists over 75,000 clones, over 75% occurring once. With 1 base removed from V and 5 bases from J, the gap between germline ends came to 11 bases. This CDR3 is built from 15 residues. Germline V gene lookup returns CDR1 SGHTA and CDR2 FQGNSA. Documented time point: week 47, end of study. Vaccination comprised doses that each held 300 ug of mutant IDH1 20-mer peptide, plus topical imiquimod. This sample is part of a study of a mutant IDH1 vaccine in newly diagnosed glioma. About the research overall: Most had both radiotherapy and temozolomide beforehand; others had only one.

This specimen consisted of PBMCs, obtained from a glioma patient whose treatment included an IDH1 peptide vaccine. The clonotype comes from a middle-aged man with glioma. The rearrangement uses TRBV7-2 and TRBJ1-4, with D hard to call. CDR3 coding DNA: TGTGCCAGCAGCTTAGACACCTCCAGGAATGAAAAACTGTTTTTT. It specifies CASSLDTSRNEKLFF.